These 25 T cell receptor beta chains were sequenced from one sample in a study of cytomegalovirus exposure and HLA in healthy donors. PCR was performed using 60 Vbeta and 13 Jbeta primers. Profiled with immunoSEQ multiplex PCR; TCRdb holds only in-frame clones, not every one. The sample lists tens of thousands of clones, 76% occurring once. The sample taken for sequencing was PBMCs. These receptors originate from a male donor in good health and CMV-seronegative.

This clone was observed a handful of times. The chain carries TRBV7-2 and TRBJ1-1; no firm D call. Per the germline V gene, CDR1 is SGHTA and CDR2 is FQGNSA. The CDR3 is made up of 15 amino acids. Trimming shortened V by 3 bases and J by 0 bases, and 11 bases separated the two germline ends. The CDR3 DNA reads TGTGCCAGCAGCTTTGGAGGAGAGATGAACACTGAAGCTTTCTTT. This codes for CASSFGGEMNTEAFF.

The chain couples TRBV29-1 to TRBJ2-1; D gene uncertain. CDR1 SQVTM and CDR2 ANQGSEA come from the germline V gene. CDR3 length: 13 residues. V shed 2 bases and J shed 6 bases, with 11 bases lying between them. The CDR3 loop reads CSVEFNAGNEQFF. DNA for the CDR3: TGCAGCGTTGAATTTAATGCAGGCAATGAGCAGTTCTTC.

The CDR3 coding sequence is TGTGCCAGCAGTGAGGGGGGGGCGATCTCCTATGGCTACACCTTC. Its protein product is CASSEGGAISYGYTF. The V call is TRBV25-1, the J call TRBJ1-2; TRBD1 is a possible D gene (6 bases). The germline gives CDR1 MGHDK, CDR2 SYGVNS. Trimming took off 3 bases at V and 4 bases at J, with 15 bases between the two ends. The CDR3 covers 15 residues.

The V call is TRBV9, the J call TRBJ2-7, with D possibly matching TRBD2 (5 bases). Germline V gene sequence: CDR1 SGDLS, CDR2 YYNGEE. The CDR3 runs to 14 residues. Trimming took 0 bases from V and 4 from J, leaving 11 bases between them. CDR3 residues: CASSVAERPYEQYF. The DNA of the CDR3 is TGTGCCAGCAGCGTAGCTGAGCGGCCGTACGAGCAGTACTTC.

Remarks on this clone: A junction boundary mismatches the germline segment, possibly from a read error. CDR3 protein: CSSSPEGPREGRIYEQYF. The CDR3 DNA sequence: TGTTCCAGCAGCCCCGAGGGCCCGCGGGAGGGCCGAATCTACGAGCAGTACTTC. The genes are TRBV7-9 and TRBJ2-7; TRBD2 matches at 9 bases. The germline CDR1 and CDR2 sequences are SEHNR and FQNEAQ (reference sequence). CDR3 length: 18 residues.

This clone was found a few times. In the same sample, other DNA sequences code for this CDR3. The gene calls are TRBV27 and TRBJ2-4, with D perhaps TRBD2 (6 bases). Trimming left V 3 bases short and J 1 base short, with 7 bases between. CDR1 and CDR2 from the germline V gene are MNHEY and SMNVEV (reference sequence). This CDR3 comprises 14 residues. The CDR3 loop reads CASSLAGAKNIQYF. CDR3 sequence (DNA): TGTGCCAGCAGTTTGGCGGGGGCCAAAAACATTCAGTACTTC.

V and J are TRBV10-1 and TRBJ2-3, with 8 bases matching TRBD1. Losses at the gene ends were 6 bases for V and 2 bases for J; bases not matched to a gene: 7. Per germline, CDR1 WNHNN and CDR2 SYGVQD (reference sequence). This CDR3 spans 15 amino acids. The CDR3 sequence: CASRGGQANTDTQYF. CDR3 sequence (DNA): TGCGCCAGCAGAGGGGGACAGGCGAACACAGATACGCAGTATTTT.

J is TRBJ2-7 and V is TRBV10-2; D unresolved. Trimming cost V 4 bases and J 7 bases, with 11 bases left between them. Germline lookup yields CDR1 WSHSY and CDR2 SAAADI. This CDR3 contains 12 residues. CDR3 bases: TGCGCCAGCAGTGTGAACTACGGGGAGCAGTACTTC. Translation gives CASSVNYGEQYF.

This clone has more than one count but fewer than ten. The chain employs TRBV6-5 and TRBJ1-1; the D gene is possibly TRBD1 (5 bases). Trimming took 0 bases from V and 4 from J, leaving 9 bases between them. Germline V gene sequence: CDR1 MNHEY, CDR2 SVGAGI. CDR3 length equals 14 residues. CDR3 bases: TGTGCCAGCAGTTACTCATCAGGGCTCACTGAAGCTTTCTTT. Its translation is CASSYSSGLTEAFF.

The chain joins TRBV11-2 to TRBJ1-2; weak D call: TRBD1 (6 bases). CDR1 and CDR2 from the germline V gene are SGHAT and FQNNGV. This CDR3 region has 12 residues. V was trimmed by 4 bases and J by 8 bases, leaving 11 bases between them. CDR3 sequence: CASSSGARGYTF. Written as DNA, the CDR3 is TGTGCCAGCAGCTCAGGGGCGCGAGGCTACACCTTC.

This clone was detected a few times. This chain links TRBV10-3 with TRBJ2-5, with 9 bases fitting TRBD2. V dropped 8 bases and J dropped 2; count of bases not matched to a gene: 12. Per germline, CDR1 ENHRY and CDR2 SYGVKD. The CDR3 consists of 16 residues. The CDR3 sequence: CAIREGGSGGQETQYF. For the CDR3, the DNA is TGTGCCATCCGGGAGGGGGGGAGCGGGGGGCAAGAGACCCAGTACTTC.

This clone was counted a single time. The V call is TRBV5-1, the J call TRBJ1-3; maybe TRBD1 (6 bases). Trimming took 4 bases from V and 2 from J, leaving 13 bases between them. This CDR3 has 15 residues. The V gene's germline CDR1 is SGHRS and CDR2 YFSETQ. The CDR3 here is CASSPGHGTGNTIYF. The CDR3 region has the DNA TGCGCCAGCAGCCCGGGACACGGAACTGGAAACACCATATATTTT.

This clone was found once. This chain uses TRBV18 with TRBJ1-4, with D possibly being TRBD1 (5 bases). V dropped 4 bases and J dropped 7 bases, with 16 bases sitting between them. Germline CDR1 KGHSH, CDR2 LQKENI. There are 15 residues in the CDR3. For the CDR3, the DNA is TGTGCCAGCTCACTAAACCAGGGAGGCGGTGAAAAACTGTTTTTT. It translates to CASSLNQGGGEKLFF.

The chain uses TRBV19 and TRBJ2-7; 9 bases line up with TRBD1. V shed 6 bases and J 0 bases; nucleotides not matched to a gene: 3. CDR1 and CDR2 (germline): LNHDA, SQIVND (reference sequence). The CDR3 extends over 14 amino acids. CDR3 DNA sequence: TGTGCCAGTAGACCGGGACAGGGCTCCTACGAGCAGTACTTC. Its translation is CASRPGQGSYEQYF.

The chain is built from TRBV11-2 and TRBJ1-4; 9 bases map to TRBD1. Trimming took 6 bases from V and 6 from J; bases not matched to a gene: 5. Germline V CDR1 and CDR2: SGHAT, FQNNGV. The CDR3 consists of 14 residues. This CDR3 reads CASRVTGGHEKLFF. DNA for the CDR3: TGTGCCAGCAGGGTTACAGGGGGCCATGAAAAACTGTTTTTT.

The chain joins TRBV27 to TRBJ2-7; D gene unclear. Per germline, CDR1 MNHEY and CDR2 SMNVEV (reference sequence). Trimming pared 3 bases from V and 2 bases from J, leaving 11 bases between. The CDR3 extends over 14 amino acids. For the CDR3, the DNA is TGTGCCAGCAGTTTTAGTGGCGGAGCCTACGAGCAGTACTTC. Amino acids: CASSFSGGAYEQYF.

The chain carries TRBV28 and TRBJ1-3; D gene unclear. Trimming pared 3 bases from V and 16 bases from J, leaving 22 bases between. The CDR3 length is 14 residues. Germline loops: CDR1 MDHEN, CDR2 SYDVKM. CDR3 loop: CASSFVAVQVPRYF. In DNA, the CDR3 is TGTGCCAGCAGTTTTGTCGCAGTCCAAGTTCCCCGCTATTTT. The full variable domain, its missing parts supplied by reference TRBV28 and TRBJ1-3, is DVKVTQSSRYLVKRTGEKVFLECVQDMDHENMFWYRQDPGLGLRLIYFSYDVKMKEKGDIPEGYSVSREKKERFSLILESASTNQTSMYLCASSFVAVQVPRYFGEGSWLTVV.

This rearrangement joins TRBV7-2 to TRBJ1-3; D unresolved. Trimming removed 0 bases from V and 0 bases from J, with 12 bases in between. CDR1 and CDR2 (germline): SGHTA, FQGNSA. The length of the CDR3 is 17 residues. The DNA for the CDR3 is TGTGCCAGCAGCTTAGCGCCCCCGGTAGCCTCTGGAAACACCATATATTTT. It specifies CASSLAPPVASGNTIYF. Using reference TRBV7-2 and TRBJ1-3 for the parts outside the CDR3, the full variable domain is GAGVSQSPSNKVTEKGKDVELRCDPISGHTALYWYRQSLGQGLEFLIYFQGNSAPDKSGLPSDRFSAERTGGSVSTLTIQRTQQEDSAVYLCASSLAPPVASGNTIYFGEGSWLTVV.

V is TRBV18 and J is TRBJ1-5, with 10 bases aligning to TRBD1. Germline lookup yields CDR1 KGHSH and CDR2 LQKENI. Germline trimming cut 3 bases from V and 2 bases from J; bases unmatched to any gene: 7. This CDR3 spans 17 amino acids. CDR3 DNA: TGTGCCAGCTCACCGGGACAGGGGCTCCTTGGCAATCAGCCCCAGCATTTT. Amino acids: CASSPGQGLLGNQPQHF.

V usage is TRBV5-1 and J usage is TRBJ2-5; D perhaps matches TRBD1 (6 bases). The DNA matches TRBJ2-7 better at its end, which makes the J call doubtful. The CDR3 loop spans 14 amino acids. The V gene's germline CDR1 is SGHRS and CDR2 YFSETQ. For the CDR3, the DNA is TGCGCCAGCAGCTTTACAGGGAGCTCCTACGAGCAGTACTTC. Its translation is CASSFTGSSYEQYF.

This clone was recorded only once. This sequence joins TRBV2 and TRBJ2-2, with a weak D call TRBD1 (5 bases). From germline, CDR1 is SNHLY and CDR2 FYNNEI. CDR3 length: 15 amino acids. V lost 4 bases and J 1 base, leaving 10 bases between the germline ends. The CDR3, as DNA: TGTGCCAGCAGTGGTGTCAGGGTGAACACCGGGGAGCTGTTTTTT. This codes for CASSGVRVNTGELFF.

The chain combines TRBV5-4 with TRBJ1-3; a possible D gene is TRBD1 (6 bases). V lost 4 bases to trimming and J lost 1 base, with 9 bases between them. There are 14 residues in the CDR3. Looked up from germline, CDR1 is SGHNT and CDR2 is YYREEE (reference sequence). The CDR3 spells CASSTRGSGNTIYF. CDR3 in DNA: TGTGCCAGCAGCACTAGGGGGTCTGGAAACACCATATATTTT.

The chain carries TRBV7-9 and TRBJ1-1, with D unclear. The germline CDR1 and CDR2 sequences are SEHNR and FQNEAQ (reference sequence). The CDR3 is 11 residues long. V was pared by 6 bases and J by 4 bases, with 6 bases between. The CDR3 loop reads CASSSGTEAFF. CDR3 coding DNA: TGTGCCAGCAGTTCAGGCACTGAAGCTTTCTTT.

Worth noting for this clone: The same CDR3 is also encoded by other DNA sequences in this sample. The rearrangement joins TRBV4-1 to TRBJ2-7; 8 bases line up with TRBD1. Germline CDR1 and CDR2: MGHRA and YSYEKL. This CDR3 spans 15 amino acids. The junction had 14 bases not matched to a gene; V was cut back by 6 bases and J by 7 bases. This CDR3 reads CASSPPGQVSGEQYF. The CDR3 DNA reads TGCGCCAGCAGTCCCCCGGGACAGGTCTCGGGGGAGCAGTACTTC.

This chain connects TRBV5-6 to TRBJ2-7, with a tentative D call TRBD1 (6 bases). CDR1 SGHDT and CDR2 YYEEEE come from the germline V gene. The CDR3 has 17 amino acids. V dropped 2 bases and J dropped 3 bases, with 21 bases sitting between them. The CDR3 region is CASSLLGGETGNYEQYF. DNA for the CDR3: TGTGCCAGCAGCTTATTGGGTGGAGAAACAGGGAACTACGAGCAGTACTTC.